This T cell receptor beta chain was sequenced for a study of blood T cell repertoires in COVID-19 (dated by TCRdb to the early 2020s). The study in broad terms: Samples covering the acute and convalescent phases of COVID-19 were provided by collaborators in the United States, Italy and Spain. The material from the prospective study consisted of cDNA or gDNA derived from T cells, B-cell-depleted T cells, or PBMCs. Deeply sampled blood TCRbeta repertoires from subjects exposed to, actively infected with, or recovered from COVID-19 were included in the dataset. The repertoires were made available in a free public database intended to serve as a resource for research on the immune response to SARS-CoV-2. Samples were obtained from the ongoing ImmuneRACE study (first 160 participants) and from some 1,300 subjects provided by 6 global collaborators. The sample metadata nearly always contained a de-identified subject ID, COVID-19 status, age in years and sex. HLA class I and class II types, where available, came from metadata supplied by the sample provider rather than from assay-based typing. What the work shows at the level of the full study, not this receptor alone: The quantity of clinical and demographic metadata differed by source and by participant and was supplied without curation.

The CDR3 starts with the cysteine, ends with the phenylalanine, and has 13 residues. Of the read, only the CDR3 DNA is kept; its 39 bases are in frame from base 1. From a lookup of the germline V gene (reference sequence), CDR1 and CDR2 are GTSNPN and SVGIG. At the junction V is shortened by 1 base and J by 4 bases; bases outside the gene matches: 3. Each collaborating institution followed its own protocols to collect whole blood in K2EDTA tubes. For TCRbeta analysis, collaborators shipped samples as frozen whole blood, isolated PBMCs, or DNA extracted from either of those sample types. The immunoSEQ Assay, a bias-controlled multiplex PCR, was used to amplify TCRbeta CDR3 regions from genomic DNA. Per the original workflow: The number of nucleated cells in each sample was estimated from the amplification of reference gene primers within the assay. Sequence reads were collapsed and filtered to measure the absolute abundance of every unique TCRbeta CDR3 rearrangement. For each sample, productive Simpson clonality was calculated as the square root of Simpson's diversity index across productive rearrangements. TCRdb stores this immuneACCESS table with in-frame sequences only. Part of the clones is absent; in the studies checked, under half of the shortfall reflects unresolved V genes, and no reason is known for the rest. The DNA gave D and trimming, while V, J and clone size come from that table. This sample lists 25,000 to 30,000 clones; about three quarters were detected once. Around 7.9% of the sample goes to the ten largest clones.

On this clone: What antigen it recognizes has not been identified. Base qualities were left out, and no much larger clone turns up one base away.

This clonotype originated in a woman in her seventies with active or convalescent COVID-19. Recombination connected TRBV30 to TRBJ1-1; 7 of the junction bases match TRBD1. Input material: peripheral blood. The sequenced DNA: TGTGCCTGGAGTGCGGACAGGACCACTGAAGCTTTCTTT. Translated, it reads CAWSADRTTEAFF.